The 32 T cell receptor beta chains listed next were all sequenced from one sample in a study of early T cells in non-severe SARS-CoV-2 infection. TCRdb ran MiXCR on the 5' RACE reads and lists one entry per CDR3 protein. Of some 70,000 distinct CDR3 sequences in the sample, 12% are singletons; the top ten hold 3% to 5%. The sample was whole blood. The receptors come from an adult who was a healthcare worker with PCR-confirmed SARS-CoV-2 infection or an uninfected control (not recorded which).

This clonotype was counted at least ten times. V usage is TRBV7-2 and J usage is TRBJ2-7; 9 bases align to TRBD2. With V trimmed by 1 base and J by 4 bases, 5 bases remained unmatched. The CDR3 has 15 residues. Looked up from germline, CDR1 is SGHTA and CDR2 is FQGNSA. The CDR3 region is CASSLGPSGTYEQYF. CDR3 DNA: TGTGCCAGCAGCTTAGGGCCTAGCGGGACGTACGAGCAGTACTTC.

V and J are TRBV27 and TRBJ1-2; D call uncertain. This CDR3 is 13 amino acids long. Germline CDR1 and CDR2: MNHEY and SMNVEV (reference sequence). V was pared by 5 bases and J by 5 bases, with 12 bases between. For the CDR3, the DNA is TGTGCCAGCAGTCCCATGGGTCTTTATGGCTACACCTTC. This gives the protein CASSPMGLYGYTF.

There are a few counts of this clonotype. The chain carries TRBV20-1 and TRBJ2-1; 9 bases are shared with TRBD2. The ends lost 3 bases at V and 6 bases at J; junction bases unmatched: 18. Germline CDR1 is DFQATT and CDR2 is SNEGSKA (reference sequence). The CDR3 runs 18 residues. The DNA for the CDR3 is TGCAGTGCTAGTCCCCCCGCTGGCGGGAGGGCCCGCGGCAATGAGCAGTTCTTC. This sequence encodes CSASPPAGGRARGNEQFF.

The table lists this clonotype with many counts. This chain joins TRBV28 and TRBJ2-7, with D perhaps matching TRBD1 or TRBD2 (5 bases each). Trimming removed 5 bases at V and 2 bases at J, with 7 bases between. This CDR3 region has 12 residues. CDR1 MDHEN and CDR2 SYDVKM come from the germline V gene. CDR3 region: CASSQGAYEQYF. CDR3 coding DNA: TGTGCCAGCAGTCAGGGAGCCTACGAGCAGTACTTC.

This clonotype was recorded a few times. The genes are TRBV29-1 and TRBJ1-1; no reliable D call. The CDR3 spans 13 residues. The germline V and J ends were trimmed by 7 bases and 4 bases, with 16 bases remaining between them. CDR1 and CDR2 (germline): SQVTM, ANQGSEA. In DNA, the CDR3 is TGCAGCGCAGGACCGCCTGAGGGCACTGAAGCTTTCTTT. This gives the protein CSAGPPEGTEAFF.

This clonotype was recorded many times. This chain links TRBV28 with TRBJ2-7; 7 nucleotides agree with TRBD2. The CDR3 sequence is 14 residues long. J gave up 6 bases and V 4 bases, and 9 bases lay outside the gene matches. Germline V CDR1 and CDR2: MDHEN, SYDVKM. For the CDR3, the DNA is TGTGCCAGCAGTTCCCCTTTTCCGGGAGGCGAGCAGTACTTC. The encoded protein is CASSSPFPGGEQYF.

The CDR3 here is CASSPGGFPAETQYF. CDR3 DNA: TGCGCCAGCAGCCCTGGGGGGTTCCCAGCAGAGACCCAGTACTTC. This sequence joins TRBV10-1 and TRBJ2-5; TRBD2 might be the D (6 bases). Trimming removed 6 bases at V and 4 bases at J, with 18 bases between. This CDR3 is 15 amino acids long. Germline CDR1 and CDR2: WNHNN and SYGVQD (reference sequence).

The chain carries TRBV3-1 and TRBJ1-4; D is perhaps TRBD1 (5 bases). The CDR3 is 14 amino acids. Deletions cut 4 bases from V and 1 base from J, with 7 bases between. CDR1 is LGHDT and CDR2 is YNNKEL in the germline V gene (reference sequence). In DNA, the CDR3 is TGTGCCAGCAGCCCCAGGGAAACTAATGAAAAACTGTTTTTT. Translated: CASSPRETNEKLFF. Combining the CDR3 with reference TRBV3-1 and TRBJ1-4 gives the whole variable domain DTAVSQTPKYLVTQMGNDKSIKCEQNLGHDTMYWYKQDSKKFLKIMFSYNNKELIINETVPNRFSPKSPDKAHLNLHINSLELGDSAVYFCASSPRETNEKLFFGSGTQLSVL.

This clonotype was found many times. The V call is TRBV27, the J call TRBJ2-1; D is undetermined. CDR1 and CDR2 from the germline V gene are MNHEY and SMNVEV (reference sequence). Between the trimmed V and J ends, which lost 6 bases and 5 bases, there was a span of 11 bases. This CDR3 is built from 13 residues. CDR3 in amino acids: CASSPRLDNEQFF. The CDR3 nucleotides are TGTGCCAGCAGCCCGCGGCTTGACAATGAGCAGTTCTTC.

This clonotype was counted between two and nine times. This sequence joins TRBV3-1 and TRBJ1-2; unclear D gene. This CDR3 is 12 amino acids long. Between the trimmed V and J ends, which lost 1 base and 5 bases, there was a span of 5 bases. Germline V gene sequence: CDR1 LGHDT, CDR2 YNNKEL (reference sequence). Here the CDR3 DNA reads TGTGCCAGCAGCCAAGTGTCGTATGGCTACACCTTC. This codes for CASSQVSYGYTF.

This clonotype showed up just a few times. The V and J genes are TRBV7-9 and TRBJ2-3; D might be TRBD2 (6 bases). This CDR3 has 13 amino acids. The V gene lost 3 bases and the J gene lost 4 bases, with 8 bases spanning the gap. The germline CDR1 and CDR2 sequences are SEHNR and FQNEAQ (reference sequence). The CDR3 region is CASSLGGPDTQYF. CDR3 sequence (DNA): TGTGCCAGCAGCTTGGGGGGACCAGATACGCAGTATTTT. The whole variable domain, remainder taken from reference TRBV7-9 and TRBJ2-3, is DTGVSQNPRHKITKRGQNVTFRCDPISEHNRLYWYRQTLGQGPEFLTYFQNEAQLEKSRLLSDRFSAERPKGSFSTLEIQRTEQGDSAMYLCASSLGGPDTQYFGPGTRLTVL.

This clonotype was seen only a few times. The chain combines TRBV4-2 with TRBJ2-1, with TRBD2 identical over 12 bases. This CDR3 is 17 amino acids long. Trimming removed 0 bases from V and 8 bases from J; junction bases left unmatched: 8. Germline V gene data show CDR1 as LGHNA and CDR2 as YNFKEQ. The CDR3 DNA follows: TGTGCCAGCAGCCAAGATAGGGGTCGACTAGCGGGAGATGAGCAGTTCTTC. Translating gives CASSQDRGRLAGDEQFF.

This clonotype was found many times. This chain joins TRBV29-1 and TRBJ1-2, with D perhaps TRBD1 (5 bases). The CDR3 loop spans 12 amino acids. The ends were cut back, 7 bases at V and 5 bases at J, with 14 bases in the middle. Germline assignment: CDR1 SQVTM and CDR2 ANQGSEA. In DNA, the CDR3 is TGCAGCGGAACAGACAGTTGGTATGGCTACACCTTC. Encoded protein: CSGTDSWYGYTF.

This clonotype was seen a handful of times. V is TRBV24-1 and J is TRBJ2-2, with a weak D call TRBD2 (6 bases). The V end lost 7 bases, the J end lost 3 bases, and 14 bases lay between the germline ends. The germline V gene encodes CDR1 KGHDR and CDR2 SFDVKD. The CDR3 loop spans 15 amino acids. CDR3 in amino acids: CATSERDSYTGELFF. The CDR3 coding sequence is TGTGCCACCAGCGAACGGGACTCCTACACCGGGGAGCTGTTTTTT.

This clonotype was found many times. The chain couples TRBV10-1 to TRBJ2-7; unclear D gene. Trimming pared 4 bases from V and 1 base from J, leaving 11 bases between. Germline V gene data show CDR1 as WNHNN and CDR2 as SYGVQD (reference sequence). The CDR3 extends over 14 amino acids. Here the CDR3 DNA reads TGCGCCAGCAGTGTGGCGGACGGATCCTACGAGCAGTACTTC. Translation gives CASSVADGSYEQYF.

The chain has TRBV11-3 and TRBJ2-1, with 7 bases identical to TRBD2. V lost 1 base and J lost 9; bases outside the gene matches: 6. CDR1 SGHNT and CDR2 YENEEA come from the germline V gene. The CDR3 is made up of 14 amino acids. The CDR3 nucleotides are TGTGCCAGCAGCTTAGGGACTAGTCACAGTGAGCAGTTCTTC. Protein sequence: CASSLGTSHSEQFF.

The rearrangement joins TRBV5-4 to TRBJ2-2, with unresolved D. The CDR3 contains 15 residues. V lost 3 bases and J 6 bases, leaving 15 bases between the germline ends. Per the germline V gene, CDR1 is SGHNT and CDR2 is YYREEE (reference sequence). The DNA for the CDR3 is TGTGCCAGCAGCTGGCGGCCGGGCCAAGCCGGGGAGCTGTTTTTT. This translates into CASSWRPGQAGELFF.

This clonotype came up many times. The V call is TRBV7-9, the J call TRBJ2-2, with 7 bases fitting TRBD2. Germline V gene lookup returns CDR1 SEHNR and CDR2 FQNEAQ (reference sequence). The CDR3 totals 14 residues. Unmatched junction bases numbered 2, after V lost 3 bases and J lost 4 bases. The CDR3, as DNA: TGTGCCAGCAGCTTTGGGGAGGGCACCGGGGAGCTGTTTTTT. It specifies CASSFGEGTGELFF.

This clonotype was seen ten or more times. The V and J genes are TRBV28 and TRBJ2-1; possible D gene TRBD2, 6 bases. The germline V gene has CDR1 MDHEN and CDR2 SYDVKM. V lost 3 bases, J lost 9 bases, and 18 bases lay in between. The CDR3 is 15 amino acids. The CDR3 loop reads CASSLVAAPGSEQFF. The CDR3 bases are TGTGCCAGCAGTTTGGTAGCGGCCCCTGGAAGTGAGCAGTTCTTC.

This clonotype has ten or more counts. This sequence joins TRBV20-1 and TRBJ1-2; the D gene is possibly TRBD1 (5 bases). This CDR3 is 13 amino acids long. The germline V gene has CDR1 DFQATT and CDR2 SNEGSKA (reference sequence). CDR3 DNA sequence: TGCAGCAACTCACCGGGGGTTTACTATGGCTACACCTTC. Amino acids: CSNSPGVYYGYTF.

This clonotype was seen many times. In nucleotides, the CDR3 is TGTGCCAGCTACTCTGACAGTCTCCGACAGGGCGGTTATGGCTACACCTTC. Protein sequence: CASYSDSLRQGGYGYTF. This chain links TRBV6-5 with TRBJ1-2; TRBD1 matches at 7 bases. Germline CDR1 and CDR2: MNHEY and SVGAGI. There are 17 residues in the CDR3. The V segment lost 8 bases and the J segment 5 bases; nucleotides outside the gene matches: 20.

The chain is built from TRBV28 and TRBJ2-7, with TRBD2 identical over 12 bases. V dropped 0 bases and J dropped 5; count of bases not matched to a gene: 5. The CDR3 spans 16 residues. The germline V gene has CDR1 MDHEN and CDR2 SYDVKM. CDR3 sequence: CASSLWTSGSRDEQYF. The CDR3 DNA reads TGTGCCAGCAGTTTATGGACTAGCGGGAGTAGGGACGAGCAGTACTTC.

The gene calls are TRBV14 and TRBJ2-2; TRBD2 aligns across 11 bases. This CDR3 region has 17 residues. Germline CDR1 reads SGHDN; CDR2 reads FVKESK. After removal of 0 bases from V and 4 bases from J, the junction contained 4 bases not matched to a gene. CDR3 nucleotides: TGTGCCAGCAGCCAAGATGTACTAGCGGGGGTCACCGGGGAGCTGTTTTTT. It is translated as CASSQDVLAGVTGELFF.

The V call is TRBV6-5, the J call TRBJ2-1, with D unresolved. Germline-derived CDR1 and CDR2 are MNHEY and SVGAGI. Between the trimmed V and J ends, which lost 4 bases and 10 bases, there was a span of 14 bases. This CDR3 has 13 residues. CDR3 coding DNA: TGTGCCAGCAGTTCCCTCCCCCCGTCCGAGCAGTTCTTC. Protein: CASSSLPPSEQFF.

V and J are TRBV16 and TRBJ1-1, with D unclear. CDR3 size: 14 residues. The V gene lost 2 bases and the J gene lost 1 base, with 8 bases spanning the gap. Germline CDR1 is KGHSY and CDR2 is FQNENV. For the CDR3, the DNA is TGTGCCAGCAGCCAAGATCAGAGGAACACTGAAGCTTTCTTT. Encoded protein: CASSQDQRNTEAFF.

V gene TRBV20-1 combines with J gene TRBJ1-2; 9 bases agree with TRBD1. The germline V gene has CDR1 DFQATT and CDR2 SNEGSKA (reference sequence). Trimming took 0 bases from V and 8 from J; bases not matched to a gene: 10. The CDR3 covers 15 residues. For the CDR3, the DNA is TGCAGTGCTAGAGATCAGGGACAGGGCCTACTAGGCTACACCTTC. Translating gives CSARDQGQGLLGYTF.

This clonotype was seen many times. The rearrangement uses TRBV6-1 and TRBJ1-2; D remains unclear. With 2 bases removed from V and 9 bases from J, the gap between germline ends came to 16 bases. The CDR3 covers 14 residues. CDR1 and CDR2 from the germline V gene are MNHNS and SASEGT. CDR3 nucleotide sequence: TGTGCCAGCAGTGAACCGGGGAAGGGCGATCGCTACACCTTC. It codes for CASSEPGKGDRYTF.

The chain links TRBV5-1 to TRBJ2-7; TRBD1 matches 7 bases. V lost 6 bases and J lost 3; bases outside the gene matches: 9. The CDR3 consists of 14 residues. Germline V gives CDR1 SGHRS, CDR2 YFSETQ. CDR3 bases: TGCGCCAGCAACTCGGGACAGATGATCTACGAGCAGTACTTC. Translating gives CASNSGQMIYEQYF.

In this sample, this clonotype turned up a few times. The genes are TRBV5-1 and TRBJ2-5; maybe TRBD2 (6 bases). CDR1 and CDR2 from the germline V gene are SGHRS and YFSETQ. CDR3 length: 15 amino acids. The V end was cut by 4 bases, the J end by 3 bases, with 16 bases between. The CDR3 coding sequence is TGCGCCAGCAGCCTAATTAGCGGAACTGAAGAGACCCAGTACTTC. Translated, it gives CASSLISGTEETQYF.

This clonotype was counted ten times or more. The J gene is TRBJ2-3, the V gene TRBV7-6; 12 positions agree with TRBD2. The CDR3 covers 18 residues. Trimming took 4 bases from V and 2 from J; bases not matched to a gene: 10. Germline CDR1 and CDR2: SGHVS and FNYEAQ. The DNA for the CDR3 is TGTGCCAGCAGCTCGGGACTAGCGGGTGGCAGTCCCACAGATACGCAGTATTTT. This sequence encodes CASSSGLAGGSPTDTQYF.

This sequence joins TRBV3-1 and TRBJ2-1; no clear D. CDR3 length: 14 residues. The V end lost 1 base, the J end lost 6 bases, and 10 bases lay between the germline ends. Germline loops: CDR1 LGHDT, CDR2 YNNKEL (reference sequence). CDR3 DNA sequence: TGTGCCAGCAGCCAAGGGGCAGTAGTCAATGAGCAGTTCTTC. Its protein is CASSQGAVVNEQFF.

The table lists this clonotype with many counts. The V call is TRBV6-2 or TRBV6-3, the J call TRBJ2-1, with D tentatively TRBD2 (6 bases). The ends were cut back, 2 bases at V and 7 bases at J, with 12 bases in the middle. Germline CDR1 MNHEY, CDR2 SVGEGT. The CDR3 covers 14 residues. This CDR3 is CASSYGRAGNEQFF. The CDR3 DNA sequence: TGTGCCAGCAGTTACGGTAGGGCGGGGAATGAGCAGTTCTTC.